One and the same sample provided the 16 T cell receptor beta chains below, sequenced in a study of regulatory T cells in long-lasting Graves disease. CDR3-region Arm-PCR and iRepertoire HTBI primers produced the TCR beta libraries. One entry per CDR3 protein results from TCRdb running MiXCR on the multiplex PCR reads. The sample contains 450,000 or so distinct CDR3 sequences, roughly 22% of which appear only once. Time point given: persistent/refractory GD, antithyroid drugs over 5 years with positive TRAb. From PBMCs, RNA was extracted and then used to make the TCR library. The sample here was peripheral blood mononuclear cells (PBMCs), taken when the disease was refractory, from a patient treated with antithyroid drugs. The receptors were gathered from a female donor with Graves disease.

This chain joins TRBV19 and TRBJ1-1; no firm D call. Trimming took off 6 bases at V and 7 bases at J, with 15 bases between the two ends. The CDR3 is 13 residues long. Germline V CDR1 and CDR2: LNHDA, SQIVND (reference sequence). This chain's CDR3 is CASRVGREFEAFF. Here the CDR3 DNA reads TGTGCCAGTAGAGTGGGCAGAGAGTTTGAAGCTTTCTTT.

This clonotype has at least ten counts. The CDR3 sequence is CASSPESYNSPLHF. The CDR3, as DNA: TGTGCCAGTTCTCCGGAGTCCTATAATTCACCCCTCCACTTT. The chain uses TRBV6-1 and TRBJ1-6; D is undetermined. Per the germline V gene, CDR1 is MNHNS and CDR2 is SASEGT. CDR3 length: 14 residues. Trimming cost V 9 bases and J 1 base, with 10 bases left between them.

This clonotype has a count of ten or more. This rearrangement joins TRBV7-2 to TRBJ1-6; D is possibly TRBD1 (5 bases). The CDR3 is made up of 14 amino acids. CDR1 and CDR2 (germline): SGHTA, FQGNSA. The ends were cut back, 4 bases at V and 10 bases at J, with 14 bases in the middle. The CDR3 is CASSSTVRGSPLHF. CDR3 sequence (DNA): TGTGCCAGCAGCTCGACAGTCCGTGGGTCACCCCTCCACTTT.

This clonotype was observed at least ten times. The chain uses TRBV28 and TRBJ2-4; 7 positions match TRBD1. Losses at the gene ends were 2 bases for V and 8 bases for J; bases not matched to a gene: 6. The length of the CDR3 is 14 residues. Germline values: CDR1 MDHEN, CDR2 SYDVKM. CDR3 sequence (DNA): TGTGCCAGCAGTTTAATAGGGGGCGCGTACATTCAGTACTTC. It is translated as CASSLIGGAYIQYF.

V gene TRBV6-2 or TRBV6-3 combines with J gene TRBJ1-6; D is possibly TRBD1 (5 bases). V lost 6 bases, J lost 0 bases, and 12 bases lay in between. Germline assignment: CDR1 MNHEY and CDR2 SVGEGT. The CDR3 has 16 residues. Written as DNA, the CDR3 is TGTGCCAGCAGACGGACAAGGAGCTCCTATAATTCACCCCTCCACTTT. Translation gives CASRRTRSSYNSPLHF.

As for this clonotype: Relative to the germline gene, one junction end is altered; a read error may explain this. The chain is built from TRBV6-1 and TRBJ2-7, with 9 positions matching TRBD1. CDR1 is MNHNS and CDR2 is SASEGT in the germline V gene. CDR3 length: 14 amino acids. The CDR3 region is CASRGQGGSDEQYF. In DNA, the CDR3 is TGTGCCAGCAGGGGACAGGGTGGCTCCGACGAGCAGTACTTC.

In its sample, this clonotype was seen a few times. The junction shows a germline mismatch at one end, possibly a read error. CDR3 sequence (DNA): TGTGCCAGGTGGATAGACGGAAGAGGCGCCTTC. Translated, it gives CARWIDGRGAF. This chain links TRBV19 with TRBJ1-2, with no clear D. Germline V gene data show CDR1 as LNHDA and CDR2 as SQIVND (reference sequence). CDR3 size: 11 residues.

The V and J genes are TRBV11-2 and TRBJ1-1, with unresolved D. The CDR3 is 15 amino acids. Germline loops: CDR1 SGHAT, CDR2 FQNNGV. V lost 2 bases and J 7 bases, leaving 17 bases between the germline ends. The DNA of the CDR3 is TGTGCCAGCAGCTTATCACCTCGAGGCAAGGGTGAAGCTTTCTTT. Amino acids: CASSLSPRGKGEAFF.

This chain links TRBV7-9 with TRBJ1-4; D ambiguous. CDR3 size: 17 residues. V was pared by 3 bases and J by 7 bases, with 21 bases between. Germline values: CDR1 SEHNR, CDR2 FQNEAQ (reference sequence). The CDR3 here is CASSFQPDTLLGEKLFF. In DNA form, the CDR3 reads TGTGCCAGCAGCTTCCAACCCGACACCTTACTAGGTGAAAAACTGTTTTTT.

The V and J genes are TRBV5-1 and TRBJ1-5, with 7 positions matching TRBD1. From germline, CDR1 is SGHRS and CDR2 YFSETQ. The V and J ends lost 4 bases and 6 bases, in that order; junction bases with no gene match: 10. The CDR3 is made up of 15 amino acids. As DNA, the CDR3 is TGCGCCAGCAGCCCAGGGGGGGGGGCGGTTCAGCCCCAGCATTTT. Amino acid sequence: CASSPGGGAVQPQHF.

This clonotype was picked up a small number of times. This sequence joins TRBV20-1 and TRBJ2-2, with D perhaps matching TRBD1 (6 bases). Germline V gives CDR1 DFQATT, CDR2 SNEGSKA (reference sequence). Trimming cost V 0 bases and J 7 bases, with 9 bases left between them. CDR3 length: 13 residues. Here the CDR3 reads CSAREGGGGELFF. CDR3 DNA sequence: TGCAGTGCTAGAGAAGGGGGTGGCGGGGAGCTGTTTTTT.

A note on this clonotype: A far more abundant clone sits one base away, making this likely a read error. This CDR3 reads CASSGQRNLAFF. In DNA, the CDR3 is TGTGCCAGCAGTGGACAGAGGAACCTGGCTTTCTTT. The rearrangement links TRBV28 to TRBJ1-1; possibly TRBD1 for D (6 bases). Deletions cut 5 bases from V and 11 bases from J, with 15 bases between. Germline assignment: CDR1 MDHEN and CDR2 SYDVKM. The CDR3 extends over 12 amino acids.

This clonotype came up many times. The chain links TRBV6-1 to TRBJ1-2, with 8 nucleotides matching TRBD1. Germline loops: CDR1 MNHNS, CDR2 SASEGT. V lost 6 bases to trimming and J lost 4 bases; unmatched junction nucleotides: 7. This CDR3 region has 14 residues. CDR3 bases: TGTGCCAGCAGATCCGGACAGGGTGCCTATGGCTACACCTTC. It codes for CASRSGQGAYGYTF.

In its sample, this clonotype was seen many times. This chain links TRBV27 with TRBJ2-6, with D maybe TRBD1 (6 bases). The length of the CDR3 is 16 residues. Looked up from germline, CDR1 is MNHEY and CDR2 is SMNVEV (reference sequence). V was clipped by 7 bases and J by 4 bases, with 17 bases between them. This chain's CDR3 is CASTPMGATGANVLTF. The CDR3 coding sequence is TGTGCCAGCACCCCCATGGGGGCGACAGGGGCCAACGTCCTGACTTTC.

The chain employs TRBV29-1 and TRBJ1-1; TRBD1 aligns across 10 bases. Germline V gene lookup returns CDR1 SQVTM and CDR2 ANQGSEA. The V and J ends lost 7 bases and 5 bases, in that order; junction bases with no gene match: 4. This CDR3 contains 12 residues. CDR3 region: CSGGTGDTEAFF. The CDR3 DNA sequence: TGCAGCGGGGGGACAGGGGATACTGAAGCTTTCTTT.

The sample holds a few counts of this clonotype. V and J are TRBV4-3 and TRBJ2-5, with D maybe TRBD2 (6 bases). The V end lost 3 bases, the J end lost 5 bases, and 16 bases lay between the germline ends. This CDR3 comprises 15 residues. Looked up from germline, CDR1 is LGHNA and CDR2 is YSLEER. The CDR3 is CASSQDHGGMETQYF. DNA of the CDR3: TGCGCCAGCAGCCAGGACCACGGAGGGATGGAGACCCAGTACTTC.